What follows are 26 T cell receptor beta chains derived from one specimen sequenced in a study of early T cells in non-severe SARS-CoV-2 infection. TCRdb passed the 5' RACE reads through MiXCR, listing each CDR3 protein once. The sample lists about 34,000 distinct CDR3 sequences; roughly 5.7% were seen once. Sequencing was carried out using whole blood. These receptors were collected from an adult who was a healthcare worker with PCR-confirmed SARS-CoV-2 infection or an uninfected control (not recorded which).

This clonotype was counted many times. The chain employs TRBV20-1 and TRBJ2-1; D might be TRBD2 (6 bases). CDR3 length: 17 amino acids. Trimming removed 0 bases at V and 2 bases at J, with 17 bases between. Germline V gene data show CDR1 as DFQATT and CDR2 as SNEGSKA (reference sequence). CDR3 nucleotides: TGCAGTGCTAGAGATGGGACTTCCCCGGGACCCTACAATGAGCAGTTCTTC. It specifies CSARDGTSPGPYNEQFF.

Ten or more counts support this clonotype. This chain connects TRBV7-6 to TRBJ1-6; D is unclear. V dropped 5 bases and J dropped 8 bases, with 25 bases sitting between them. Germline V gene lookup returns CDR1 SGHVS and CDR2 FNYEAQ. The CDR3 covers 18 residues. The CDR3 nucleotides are TGTGCCAGCAGCCGCACAAGAGCCACAGCCCACTTGGATTCACCCCTCCACTTT. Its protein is CASSRTRATAHLDSPLHF.

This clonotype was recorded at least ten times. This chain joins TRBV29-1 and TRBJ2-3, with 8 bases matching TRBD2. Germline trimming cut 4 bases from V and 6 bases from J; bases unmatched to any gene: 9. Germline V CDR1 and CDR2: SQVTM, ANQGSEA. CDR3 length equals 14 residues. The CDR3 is CSVGAGAGLDTQYF. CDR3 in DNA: TGCAGCGTTGGAGCGGGGGCCGGCTTGGATACGCAGTATTTT.

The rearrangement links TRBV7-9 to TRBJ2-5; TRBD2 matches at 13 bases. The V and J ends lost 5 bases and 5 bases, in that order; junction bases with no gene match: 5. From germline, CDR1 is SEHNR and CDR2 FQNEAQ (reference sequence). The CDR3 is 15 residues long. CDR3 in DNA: TGTGCCAGCAGCCCGGGACTAGCGGGGCAGGAGACCCAGTACTTC. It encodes CASSPGLAGQETQYF.

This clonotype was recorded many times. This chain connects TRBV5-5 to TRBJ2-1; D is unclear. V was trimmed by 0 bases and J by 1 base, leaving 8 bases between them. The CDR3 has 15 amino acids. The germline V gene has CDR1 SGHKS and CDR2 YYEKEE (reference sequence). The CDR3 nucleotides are TGTGCCAGCAGCTTGGGGCGCAGGTCCTACAATGAGCAGTTCTTC. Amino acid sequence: CASSLGRRSYNEQFF.

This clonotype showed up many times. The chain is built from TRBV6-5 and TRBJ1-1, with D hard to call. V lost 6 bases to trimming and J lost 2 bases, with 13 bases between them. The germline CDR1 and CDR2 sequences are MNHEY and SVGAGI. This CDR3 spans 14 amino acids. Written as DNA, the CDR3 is TGTGCCAGCAGGCGACACGGCCCTAACACTGAAGCTTTCTTT. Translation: CASRRHGPNTEAFF.

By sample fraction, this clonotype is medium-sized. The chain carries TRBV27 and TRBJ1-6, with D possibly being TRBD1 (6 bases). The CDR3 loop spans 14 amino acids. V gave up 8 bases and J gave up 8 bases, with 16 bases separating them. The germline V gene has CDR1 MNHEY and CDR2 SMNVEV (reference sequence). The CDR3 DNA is TGTGCCAGCTCATTCGGGGGGGCGTATTCACCCCTCCACTTT. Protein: CASSFGGAYSPLHF.

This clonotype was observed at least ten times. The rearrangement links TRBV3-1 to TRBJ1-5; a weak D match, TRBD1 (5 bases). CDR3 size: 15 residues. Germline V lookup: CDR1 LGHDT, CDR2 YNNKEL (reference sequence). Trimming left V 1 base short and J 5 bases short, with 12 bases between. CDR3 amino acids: CASSQATGPYQPQHF. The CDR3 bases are TGTGCCAGCAGCCAAGCAACAGGTCCCTATCAGCCCCAGCATTTT.

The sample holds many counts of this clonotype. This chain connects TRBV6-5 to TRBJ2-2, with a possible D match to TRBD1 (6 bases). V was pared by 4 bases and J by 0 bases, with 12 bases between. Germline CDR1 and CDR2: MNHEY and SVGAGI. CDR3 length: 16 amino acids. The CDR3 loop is CASSWSGTSNTGELFF. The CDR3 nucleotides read TGTGCCAGCAGTTGGTCCGGGACATCGAACACCGGGGAGCTGTTTTTT.

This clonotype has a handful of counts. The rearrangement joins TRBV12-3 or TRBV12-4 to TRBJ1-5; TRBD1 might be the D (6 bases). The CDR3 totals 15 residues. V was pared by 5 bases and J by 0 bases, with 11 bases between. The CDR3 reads CASSIYRDSNQPQHF. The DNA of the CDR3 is TGTGCCAGCAGTATCTACAGGGATAGCAATCAGCCCCAGCATTTT.

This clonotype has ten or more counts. CDR3 in amino acids: CASSLVSGGANYGYTF. The CDR3 coding sequence is TGTGCCAGCAGCTTGGTTTCCGGGGGCGCCAACTATGGCTACACCTTC. The chain links TRBV5-5 to TRBJ1-2, with TRBD1 as a possible D gene (6 bases). CDR1 and CDR2 from the germline V gene are SGHKS and YYEKEE (reference sequence). The CDR3 runs 16 residues. V was clipped by 0 bases and J by 2 bases, with 14 bases between them.

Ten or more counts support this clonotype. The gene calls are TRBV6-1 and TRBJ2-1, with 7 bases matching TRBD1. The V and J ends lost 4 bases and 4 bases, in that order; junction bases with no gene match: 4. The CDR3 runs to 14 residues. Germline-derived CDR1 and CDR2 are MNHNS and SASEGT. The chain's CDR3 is CASSVGTAYNEQFF. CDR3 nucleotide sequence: TGTGCCAGCAGTGTAGGGACAGCGTACAATGAGCAGTTCTTC.

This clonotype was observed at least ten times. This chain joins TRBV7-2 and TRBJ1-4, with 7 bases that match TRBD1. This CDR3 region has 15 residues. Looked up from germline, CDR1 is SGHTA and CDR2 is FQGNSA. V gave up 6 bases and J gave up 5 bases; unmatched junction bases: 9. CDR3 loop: CASSGYRGLNEKLFF. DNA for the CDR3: TGTGCCAGCAGTGGGTACAGGGGCCTGAATGAAAAACTGTTTTTT.

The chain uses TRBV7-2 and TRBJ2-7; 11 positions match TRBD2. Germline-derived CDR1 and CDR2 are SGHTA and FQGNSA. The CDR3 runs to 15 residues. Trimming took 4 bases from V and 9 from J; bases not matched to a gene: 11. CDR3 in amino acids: CASSSRTSGGPGQYF. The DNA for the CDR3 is TGTGCCAGCAGCTCGCGCACTAGCGGGGGCCCCGGGCAGTACTTC.

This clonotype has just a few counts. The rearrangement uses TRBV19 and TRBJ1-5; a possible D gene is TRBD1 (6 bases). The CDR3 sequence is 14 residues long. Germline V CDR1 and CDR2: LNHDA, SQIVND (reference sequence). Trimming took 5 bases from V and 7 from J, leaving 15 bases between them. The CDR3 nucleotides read TGTGCCAGTAGTCTAACAGGGTCTGAACAGCCCCAGCATTTT. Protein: CASSLTGSEQPQHF.

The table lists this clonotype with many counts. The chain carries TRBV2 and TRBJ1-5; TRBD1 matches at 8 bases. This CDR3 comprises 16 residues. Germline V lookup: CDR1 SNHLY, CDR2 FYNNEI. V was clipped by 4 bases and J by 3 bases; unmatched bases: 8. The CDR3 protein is CASSGFRQGANQPQHF. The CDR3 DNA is TGTGCCAGCAGTGGTTTTCGCCAGGGGGCCAATCAGCCCCAGCATTTT. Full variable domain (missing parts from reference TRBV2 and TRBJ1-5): EPEVTQTPSHQVTQMGQEVILRCVPISNHLYFYWYRQILGQKVEFLVSFYNNEISEKSEIFDDQFSVERPDGSNFTLKIRSTKLEDSAMYFCASSGFRQGANQPQHFGDGTRLSIL.

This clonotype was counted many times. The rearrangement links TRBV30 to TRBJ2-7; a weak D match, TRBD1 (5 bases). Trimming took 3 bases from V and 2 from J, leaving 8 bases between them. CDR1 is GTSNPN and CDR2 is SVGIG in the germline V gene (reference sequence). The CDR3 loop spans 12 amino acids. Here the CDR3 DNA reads TGTGCCTGGAGAGTGACAGCCTACGAGCAGTACTTC. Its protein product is CAWRVTAYEQYF.

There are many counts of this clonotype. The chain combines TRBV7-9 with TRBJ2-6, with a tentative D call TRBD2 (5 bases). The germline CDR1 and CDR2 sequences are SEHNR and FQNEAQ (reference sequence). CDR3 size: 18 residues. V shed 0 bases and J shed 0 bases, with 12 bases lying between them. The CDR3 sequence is CASSLASLTTSGANVLTF. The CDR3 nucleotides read TGTGCCAGCAGCTTAGCGTCTCTGACTACCTCTGGGGCCAACGTCCTGACTTTC.

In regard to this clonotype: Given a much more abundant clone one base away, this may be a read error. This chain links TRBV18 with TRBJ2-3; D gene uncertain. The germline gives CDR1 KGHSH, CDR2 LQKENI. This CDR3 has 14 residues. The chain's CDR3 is CVSSPNRSTDTQYF. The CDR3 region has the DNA TGTGTCAGCTCACCGAATAGGAGCACAGATACGCAGTATTTT. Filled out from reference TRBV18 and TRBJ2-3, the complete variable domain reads NAGVMQNPRHLVRRRGQEARLRCSPMKGHSHVYWYRQLPEEGLKFMVYLQKENIIDESGMPKERFSAEFPKEGPSILRIQQVVRGDSAAYFCVSSPNRSTDTQYFGPGTRLTVL.

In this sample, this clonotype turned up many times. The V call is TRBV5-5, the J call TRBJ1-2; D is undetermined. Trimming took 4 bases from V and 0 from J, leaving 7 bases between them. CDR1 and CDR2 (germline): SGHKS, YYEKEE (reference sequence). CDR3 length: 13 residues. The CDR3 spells CASSSDSNYGYTF. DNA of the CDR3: TGTGCCAGCAGCAGCGACTCTAACTATGGCTACACCTTC.

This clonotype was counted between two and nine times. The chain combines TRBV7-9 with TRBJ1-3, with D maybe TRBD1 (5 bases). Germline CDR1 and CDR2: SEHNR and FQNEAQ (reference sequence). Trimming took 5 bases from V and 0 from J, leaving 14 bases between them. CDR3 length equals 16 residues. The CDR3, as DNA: TGTGCCAGCAGCCCCGGGGGACTTTCCTCTGGAAACACCATATATTTT. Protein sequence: CASSPGGLSSGNTIYF.

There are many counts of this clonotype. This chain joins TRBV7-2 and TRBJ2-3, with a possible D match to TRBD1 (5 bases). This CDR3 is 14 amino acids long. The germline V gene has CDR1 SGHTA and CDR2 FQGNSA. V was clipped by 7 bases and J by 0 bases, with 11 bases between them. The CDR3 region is CASTGRVSTDTQYF. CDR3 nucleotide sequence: TGTGCCAGCACAGGCAGGGTTAGCACAGATACGCAGTATTTT. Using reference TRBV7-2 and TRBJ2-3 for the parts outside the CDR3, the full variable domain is GAGVSQSPSNKVTEKGKDVELRCDPISGHTALYWYRQSLGQGLEFLIYFQGNSAPDKSGLPSDRFSAERTGGSVSTLTIQRTQQEDSAVYLCASTGRVSTDTQYFGPGTRLTVL.

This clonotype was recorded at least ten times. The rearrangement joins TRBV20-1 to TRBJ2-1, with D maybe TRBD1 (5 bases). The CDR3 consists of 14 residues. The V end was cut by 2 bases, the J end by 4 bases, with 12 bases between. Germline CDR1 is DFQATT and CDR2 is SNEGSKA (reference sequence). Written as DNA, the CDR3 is TGCAGTGCTAGATCCAGGGTCCTGTACAATGAGCAGTTCTTC. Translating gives CSARSRVLYNEQFF.

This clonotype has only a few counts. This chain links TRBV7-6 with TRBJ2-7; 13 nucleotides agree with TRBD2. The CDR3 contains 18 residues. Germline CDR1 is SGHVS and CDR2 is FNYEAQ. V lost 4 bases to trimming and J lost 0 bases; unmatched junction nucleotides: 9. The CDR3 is CASSSLPRTSGGSYEQYF. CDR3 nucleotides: TGTGCCAGCAGCTCACTCCCCCGGACTAGCGGGGGCTCCTACGAGCAGTACTTC.

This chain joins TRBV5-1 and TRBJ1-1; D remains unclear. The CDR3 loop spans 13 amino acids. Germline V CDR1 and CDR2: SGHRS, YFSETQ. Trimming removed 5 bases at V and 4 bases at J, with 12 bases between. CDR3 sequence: CASRASGLTEAFF. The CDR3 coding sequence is TGCGCCAGCAGAGCATCTGGGCTCACTGAAGCTTTCTTT.

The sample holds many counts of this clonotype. The CDR3: CAISEGRQETQYF. CDR3 DNA: TGTGCCATCAGTGAGGGTAGACAAGAGACCCAGTACTTC. The chain carries TRBV10-3 and TRBJ2-5, with D hard to call. The V end was cut by 2 bases, the J end by 2 bases, with 6 bases between. The V gene's germline CDR1 is ENHRY and CDR2 SYGVKD. The CDR3 length is 13 residues.